This TCR beta chain comes out of a study of OX40 agonist ivuxolimab in advanced cancers. Study details: Dose-escalation patients had hepatocellular carcinoma, melanoma, renal cell or head and neck cancer. Partial responses were observed in three patients, of whom one had hepatocellular carcinoma and two had cutaneous melanoma.

Per germline, CDR1 SGHTA and CDR2 FQGNSA. V lost 5 bases and J lost 5, with 16 bases in between. CDR3 length equals 14 residues. The protocol was immunoSEQ multiplex PCR, while the TCRdb copy is restricted to in-frame clones and leaves out a portion. The sample has tens of thousands of clones, 65% to 80% seen once. Specimen: CD4+ or CD8+ T cells sorted from blood, collected in a trial of the OX40 agonist ivuxolimab. This TCR derives from an adult with an advanced solid tumor such as melanoma, head and neck, liver or kidney cancer. The genes are TRBV7-2 and TRBJ2-7, with D possibly being TRBD1 or TRBD2 (6 bases each). In DNA form, the CDR3 reads TGTGCCAGCAGCAGAACAGGGACTTCCCACGAGCAGTACTTC. Translated: CASSRTGTSHEQYF.